One T cell receptor (beta chain) is described in this entry. Which antigen it targets is not known. No base quality values were provided; no much bigger clone lies one nucleotide off. Sequencer: Illumina HiSeq 2500. Quantitative 5'-RACE with molecular barcodes was the method used to prepare the TCR beta libraries. As for the original processing: To identify disease-linked TCR variants, a new computational method was used, one built on a probabilistic model of VDJ rearrangement. The public reads were reprocessed in TCRdb via fastp at Q25 and MiXCR, keeping in-frame beta chains. CDR3 protein sequences are deduplicated, and each keeps its most common genes and DNA. It is TCRdb's table, rather than the study itself, that gives the V and J calls and clone size. The sample yields roughly 190,000 distinct CDR3 sequences; roughly 13% were counted once. The ten largest make up approximately 15% of the sample.

V has 5 bases trimmed and J has 1 base trimmed; junction bases matching no gene number 4. The germline V gene (reference sequence) specifies SEHNR as CDR1 and FQNEAQ as CDR2. The CDR3 runs 14 amino acids, cysteine and phenylalanine included. This entry keeps only the CDR3 DNA: 42 bases, framed from base 1. These data are taken from a study of CD8 T cells in ankylosing spondylitis (dated by TCRdb to between 2016 and 2019). Background for the entire study: T cell receptor beta repertoires were profiled in healthy donors and ankylosing spondylitis patients so that disease-linked TCR variants could be found. The full study cohort was made up of about 24 ankylosing spondylitis patients and approximately 100 healthy donors. Peripheral blood was sampled, and synovial fluid was also collected from ankylosing spondylitis patients. The paper's findings and limits, for the study overall: Some of the motif variants had been reported before in the synovial fluid and blood of reactive arthritis patients, a finding that suggests common disease-initiation mechanisms. A CD8+ phenotype was shown by the disease-linked clones, which were found at relatively low frequencies in peripheral blood. A TCR beta motif of roughly 8 highly homologous amino acid variants appeared characteristic of blood from ankylosing spondylitis patients. According to the report, matched synovial fluid samples from ankylosing spondylitis patients were significantly enriched for the disease-linked clones.

The specimen sequenced was blood, either unsorted or a sorted T cell fraction (not recorded which). The TCR sequence derives from a male donor with ankylosing spondylitis or in good health (not recorded which). In this chain, TRBV7-9 is recombined with TRBJ2-7; TRBD2 agrees with 8 junctional bases. CDR3 loop: CASSAGGSSYEQYF. The nucleotide sequence is given as TGTGCCAGCAGCGCGGGGGGCAGTTCCTACGAGCAGTACTTC.